This T cell receptor beta chain was retrieved from a study of T cell repertoires in cytomegalovirus infection. Study-wide context: It was recently identified HLA-C-restricted and well-studied HLA-B-restricted CMV epitopes that the study used. Indicated by public TCR beta signatures were CMV infection and matching HLA type.

MiXCR was run by TCRdb on the reads, yielding one entry per CDR3 protein. The table has some 900,000 distinct CDR3 sequences, about 33% seen once; the top ten hold approximately 13%. General study points: HLA-C-restricted CMV clonotypes gave the most frequent clonotype in two of eight donors. Identification of carriers of CMV plus the relevant HLA was achieved through cumulative public TCR beta family frequency.

This clonotype was counted a few times. Antigen: not known. The germline gives CDR1 DFQATT, CDR2 SNEGSKA (reference sequence). The V and J ends lost 0 bases and 2 bases respectively, with 12 bases between them. The CDR3 runs 15 residues. The chain has TRBV20-1 and TRBJ2-3; possibly TRBD1 for D (5 bases). Sequences were derived from cultured CD8+ T cells from PBMCs, sampled from culture after CMV antigen stimulation. This TCR was recovered from a human donor in good health (CMV status not recorded). Some clones in this sample may be carry-over from other donors' samples. The CDR3 sequence: CSARDLQDNTDTQYF. CDR3 sequence (DNA): TGCAGTGCTAGAGATCTACAGGACAACACAGATACGCAGTATTTT.